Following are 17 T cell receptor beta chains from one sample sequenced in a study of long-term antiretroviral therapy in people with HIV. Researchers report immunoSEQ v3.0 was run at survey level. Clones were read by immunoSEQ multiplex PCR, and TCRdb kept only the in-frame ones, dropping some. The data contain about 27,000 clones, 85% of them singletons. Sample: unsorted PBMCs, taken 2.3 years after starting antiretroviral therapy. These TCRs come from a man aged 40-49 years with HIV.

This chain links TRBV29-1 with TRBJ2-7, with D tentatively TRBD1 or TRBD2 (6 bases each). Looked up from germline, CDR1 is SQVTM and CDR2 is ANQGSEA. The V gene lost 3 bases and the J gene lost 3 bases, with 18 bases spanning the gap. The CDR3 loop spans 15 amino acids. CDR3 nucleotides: TGCAGCGTTGAGAGGGGGGACGGAACAGACTACGAGCAGTACTTC. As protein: CSVERGDGTDYEQYF.

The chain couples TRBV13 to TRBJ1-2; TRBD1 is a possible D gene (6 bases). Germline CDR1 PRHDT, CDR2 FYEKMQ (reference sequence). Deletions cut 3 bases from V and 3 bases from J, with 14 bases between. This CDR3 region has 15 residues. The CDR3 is CASSLGLTGDYGYTF. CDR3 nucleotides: TGTGCCAGCAGCTTGGGCCTGACAGGAGACTATGGCTACACCTTC.

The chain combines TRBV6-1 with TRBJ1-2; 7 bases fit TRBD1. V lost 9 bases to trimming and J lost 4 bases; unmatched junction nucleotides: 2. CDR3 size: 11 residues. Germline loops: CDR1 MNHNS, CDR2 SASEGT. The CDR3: CASGTAYGYTF. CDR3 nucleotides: TGTGCCAGTGGGACAGCCTATGGCTACACCTTC.

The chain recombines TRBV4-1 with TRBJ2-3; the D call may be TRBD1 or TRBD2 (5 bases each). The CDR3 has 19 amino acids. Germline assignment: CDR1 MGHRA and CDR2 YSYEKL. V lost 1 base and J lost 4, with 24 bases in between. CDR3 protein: CASSQGDRLSSHGADTQYF. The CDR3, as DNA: TGCGCCAGCAGCCAAGGCGACAGACTGTCGTCTCACGGGGCAGATACGCAGTATTTT.

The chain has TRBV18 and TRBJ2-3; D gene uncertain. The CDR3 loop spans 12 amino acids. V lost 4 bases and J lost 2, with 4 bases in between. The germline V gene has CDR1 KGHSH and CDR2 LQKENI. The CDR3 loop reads CASSRDTDTQYF. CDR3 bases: TGTGCCAGCTCACGCGACACAGATACGCAGTATTTT.

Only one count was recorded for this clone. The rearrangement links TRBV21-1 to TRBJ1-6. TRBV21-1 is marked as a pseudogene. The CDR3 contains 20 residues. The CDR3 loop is CASSNSCGTRSPQGNSPLHF. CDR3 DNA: TGTGCCAGCAGCAACTCCTGCGGGACACGAAGTCCCCAGGGTAATTCACCCCTCCACTTT.

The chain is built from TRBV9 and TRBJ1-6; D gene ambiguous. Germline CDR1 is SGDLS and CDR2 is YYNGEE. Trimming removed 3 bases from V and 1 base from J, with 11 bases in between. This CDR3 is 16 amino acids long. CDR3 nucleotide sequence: TGTGCCAGCAGCGCGGGCCTGATGTCCTATAATTCACCCCTCCACTTT. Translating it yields CASSAGLMSYNSPLHF.

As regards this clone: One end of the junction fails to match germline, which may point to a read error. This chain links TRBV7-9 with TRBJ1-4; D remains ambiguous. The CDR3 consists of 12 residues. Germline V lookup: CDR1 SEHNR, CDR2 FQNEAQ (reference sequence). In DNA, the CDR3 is TGTGCCAGCAGTTTAGGAGGACGGGGACTGTTTTTT. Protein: CASSLGGRGLFF.

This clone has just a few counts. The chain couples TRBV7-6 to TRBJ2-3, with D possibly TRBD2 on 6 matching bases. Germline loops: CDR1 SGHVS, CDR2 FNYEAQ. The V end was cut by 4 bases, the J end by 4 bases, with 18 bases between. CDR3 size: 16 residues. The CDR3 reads CASSSLGSGSADTQYF. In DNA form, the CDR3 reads TGTGCCAGCAGCTCTCTCGGGAGCGGGTCTGCAGATACGCAGTATTTT.

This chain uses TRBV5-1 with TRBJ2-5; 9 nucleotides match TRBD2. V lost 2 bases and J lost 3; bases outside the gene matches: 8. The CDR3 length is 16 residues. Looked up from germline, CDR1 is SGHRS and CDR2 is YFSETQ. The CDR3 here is CASSFRPAGGEETQYF. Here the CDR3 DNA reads TGCGCCAGCAGCTTCAGGCCAGCGGGAGGAGAAGAGACCCAGTACTTC.

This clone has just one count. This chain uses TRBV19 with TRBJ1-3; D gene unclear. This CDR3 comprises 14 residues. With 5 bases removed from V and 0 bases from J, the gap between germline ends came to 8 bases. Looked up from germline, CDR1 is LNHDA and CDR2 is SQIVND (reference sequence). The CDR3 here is CASSPESSGNTIYF. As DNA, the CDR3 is TGTGCCAGTAGTCCGGAGAGCTCTGGAAACACCATATATTTT.

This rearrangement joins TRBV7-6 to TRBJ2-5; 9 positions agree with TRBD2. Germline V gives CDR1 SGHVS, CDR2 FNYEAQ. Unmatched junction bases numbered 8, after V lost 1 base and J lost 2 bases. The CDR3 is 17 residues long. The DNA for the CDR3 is TGTGCCAGCAGCTTAGGTCCCGGACTAGCGAAACAAGAGACCCAGTACTTC. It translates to CASSLGPGLAKQETQYF.

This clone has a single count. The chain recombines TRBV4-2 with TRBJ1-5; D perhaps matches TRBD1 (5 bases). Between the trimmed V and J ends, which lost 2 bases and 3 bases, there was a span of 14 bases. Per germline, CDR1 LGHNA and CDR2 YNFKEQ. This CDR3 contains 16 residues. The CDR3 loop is CASSQRNGGTNQPQHF. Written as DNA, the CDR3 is TGTGCCAGCAGCCAACGCAACGGGGGAACCAATCAGCCCCAGCATTTT.

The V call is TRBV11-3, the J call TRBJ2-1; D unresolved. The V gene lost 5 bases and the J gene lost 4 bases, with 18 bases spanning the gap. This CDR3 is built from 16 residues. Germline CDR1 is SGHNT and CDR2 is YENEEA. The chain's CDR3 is CASSPPRVQPYNEQFF. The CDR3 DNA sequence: TGTGCCAGCAGCCCACCTCGGGTACAGCCTTACAATGAGCAGTTCTTC.

In DNA, the CDR3 is TGCGCCAGCAGTGAGTATGGGGGACAGGGGGTCCTAACTGAAGCTTTCTTT. Its protein product is CASSEYGGQGVLTEAFF. V and J are TRBV10-1 and TRBJ1-1; 11 nucleotides agree with TRBD1. The J segment lost 5 bases and the V segment lost 1 base, leaving 9 bases of the junction unmatched. The V gene's germline CDR1 is WNHNN and CDR2 SYGVQD (reference sequence). CDR3 size: 17 residues.

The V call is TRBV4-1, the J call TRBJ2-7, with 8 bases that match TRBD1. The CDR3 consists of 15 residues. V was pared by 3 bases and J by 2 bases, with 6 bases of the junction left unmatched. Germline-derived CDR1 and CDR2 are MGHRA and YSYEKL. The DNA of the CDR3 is TGCGCCAGCAGCCAGGAAGGACAGGGCCCCTACGAGCAGTACTTC. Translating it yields CASSQEGQGPYEQYF.

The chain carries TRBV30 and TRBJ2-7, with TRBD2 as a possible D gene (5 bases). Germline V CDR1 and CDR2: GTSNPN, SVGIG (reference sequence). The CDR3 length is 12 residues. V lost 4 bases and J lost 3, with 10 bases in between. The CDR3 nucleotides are TGTGCCTGGACTGCTAGCAACTACGAGCAGTACTTC. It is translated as CAWTASNYEQYF.